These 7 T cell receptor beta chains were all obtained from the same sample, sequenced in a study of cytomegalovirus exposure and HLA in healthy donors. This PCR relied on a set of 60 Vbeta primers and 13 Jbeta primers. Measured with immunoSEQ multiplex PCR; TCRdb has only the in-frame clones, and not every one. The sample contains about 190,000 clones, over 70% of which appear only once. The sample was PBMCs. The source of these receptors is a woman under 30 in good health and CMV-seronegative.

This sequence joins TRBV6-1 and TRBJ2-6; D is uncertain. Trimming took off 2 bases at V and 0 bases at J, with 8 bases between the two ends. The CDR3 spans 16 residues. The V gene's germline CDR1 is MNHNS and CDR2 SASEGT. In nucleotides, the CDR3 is TGTGCCAGCAGTGAAAGTGAGTTCTCTGGGGCCAACGTCCTGACTTTC. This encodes CASSESEFSGANVLTF.

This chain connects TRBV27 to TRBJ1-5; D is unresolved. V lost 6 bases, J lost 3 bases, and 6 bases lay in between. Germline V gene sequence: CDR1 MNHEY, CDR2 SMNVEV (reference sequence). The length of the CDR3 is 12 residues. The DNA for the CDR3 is TGTGCCAGCAGCCCAAACAATCAGCCCCAGCATTTT. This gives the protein CASSPNNQPQHF.

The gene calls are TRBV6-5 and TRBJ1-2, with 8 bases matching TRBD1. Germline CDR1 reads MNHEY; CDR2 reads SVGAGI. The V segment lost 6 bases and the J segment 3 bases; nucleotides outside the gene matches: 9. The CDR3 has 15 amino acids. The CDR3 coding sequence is TGTGCCAGCAGGGGACAGGCCGACCTTTACTATGGCTACACCTTC. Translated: CASRGQADLYYGYTF.

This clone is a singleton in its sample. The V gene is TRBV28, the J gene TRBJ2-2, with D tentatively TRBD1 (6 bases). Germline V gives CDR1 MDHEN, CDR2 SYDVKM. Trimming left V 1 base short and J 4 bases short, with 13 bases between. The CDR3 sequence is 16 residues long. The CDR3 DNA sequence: TGTGCCAGCAGTTTATTTGGGGGCACGGGCACCGGGGAGCTGTTTTTT. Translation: CASSLFGGTGTGELFF.

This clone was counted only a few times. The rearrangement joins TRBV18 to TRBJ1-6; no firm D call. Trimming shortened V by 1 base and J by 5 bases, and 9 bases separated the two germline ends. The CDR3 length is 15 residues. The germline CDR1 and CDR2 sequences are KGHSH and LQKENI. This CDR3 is CASSPLGTDNSPLHF. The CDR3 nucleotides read TGTGCCAGCTCACCACTAGGAACAGATAATTCACCCCTCCACTTT.

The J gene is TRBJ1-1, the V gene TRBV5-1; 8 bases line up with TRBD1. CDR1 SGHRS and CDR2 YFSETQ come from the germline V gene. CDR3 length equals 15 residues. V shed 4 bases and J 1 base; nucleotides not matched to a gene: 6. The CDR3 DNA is TGCGCCAGCAGCCCCCGGACAGGGACGAACACTGAAGCTTTCTTT. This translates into CASSPRTGTNTEAFF.

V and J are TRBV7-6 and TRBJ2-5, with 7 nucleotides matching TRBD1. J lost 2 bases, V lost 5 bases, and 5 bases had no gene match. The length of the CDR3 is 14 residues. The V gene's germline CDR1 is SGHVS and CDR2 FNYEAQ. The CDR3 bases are TGTGCCAGCAGCGCCAGACAGGGTCAAGAGACCCAGTACTTC. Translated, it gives CASSARQGQETQYF.